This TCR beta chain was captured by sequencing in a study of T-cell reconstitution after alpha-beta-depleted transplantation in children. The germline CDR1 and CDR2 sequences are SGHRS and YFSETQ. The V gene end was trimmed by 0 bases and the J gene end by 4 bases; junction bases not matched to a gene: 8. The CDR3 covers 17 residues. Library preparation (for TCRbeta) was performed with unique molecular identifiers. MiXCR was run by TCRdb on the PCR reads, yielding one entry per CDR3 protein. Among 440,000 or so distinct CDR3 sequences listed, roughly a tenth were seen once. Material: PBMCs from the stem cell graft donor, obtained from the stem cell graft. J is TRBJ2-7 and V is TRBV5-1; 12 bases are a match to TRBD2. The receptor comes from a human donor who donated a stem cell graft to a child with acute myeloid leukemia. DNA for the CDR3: TGCGCCAGCAGCTTGGCGGGTTGGACTAGCGGGACTTACGAGCAGTACTTC. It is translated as CASSLAGWTSGTYEQYF.